This T cell receptor beta chain was captured in a study of blood T cell repertoires in COVID-19. Overall study: Samples representing acute and convalescent COVID-19 were sourced from the United States, Italy and Spain.

This CDR3 is 18 amino acids long. V shed 5 bases, J shed 0 bases, and the junction held 8 bases outside the gene matches. Germline CDR1 MGHDK, CDR2 SYGVNS. This clone has just a few counts. Authors' analysis steps: Using reference gene primer amplification, nucleated cell counts were estimated. This table comes from immunoSEQ multiplex PCR, and its TCRdb copy is limited to in-frame clones, with some not included. V, J and clone size are those of that table, while D and trimming were read from the DNA. The data show hundreds of thousands of clones, with approximately 87% seen just once and 7.5% to 9% held by the top ten.

Material: peripheral blood. The receptor was derived from a human donor in a cohort sampled during active COVID-19. V gene TRBV25-1 combines with J gene TRBJ2-4, with 12 bases fitting TRBD2. The CDR3 region is CASSRASGREGAKNIQYF. The CDR3 region has the DNA TGTGCCAGCAGTCGGGCTAGCGGGAGGGAGGGAGCCAAAAACATTCAGTACTTC.